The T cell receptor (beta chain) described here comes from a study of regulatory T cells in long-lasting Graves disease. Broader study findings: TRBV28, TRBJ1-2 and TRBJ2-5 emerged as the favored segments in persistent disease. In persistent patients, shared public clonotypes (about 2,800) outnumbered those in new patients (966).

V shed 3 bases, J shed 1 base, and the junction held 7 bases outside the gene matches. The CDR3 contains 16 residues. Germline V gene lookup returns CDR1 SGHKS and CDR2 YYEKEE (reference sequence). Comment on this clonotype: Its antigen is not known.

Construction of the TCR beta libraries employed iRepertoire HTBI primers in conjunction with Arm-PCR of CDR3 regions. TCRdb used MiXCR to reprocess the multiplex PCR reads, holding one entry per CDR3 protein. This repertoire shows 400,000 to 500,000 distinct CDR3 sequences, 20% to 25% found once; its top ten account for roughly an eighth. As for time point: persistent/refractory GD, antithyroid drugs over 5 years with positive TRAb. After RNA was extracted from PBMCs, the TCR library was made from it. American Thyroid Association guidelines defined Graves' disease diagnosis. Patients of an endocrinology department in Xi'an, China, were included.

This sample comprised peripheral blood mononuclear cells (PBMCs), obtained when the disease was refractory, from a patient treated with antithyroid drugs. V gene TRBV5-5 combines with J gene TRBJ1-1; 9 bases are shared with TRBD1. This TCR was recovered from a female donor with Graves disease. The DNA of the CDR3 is TGTGCCAGCAGCTGGACCCCGACAGGGGGGAACACTGAAGCTTTCTTT. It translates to CASSWTPTGGNTEAFF.